These 27 T cell receptor beta chains were all obtained from the same sample, sequenced in a study of blood T cell repertoires in COVID-19. The data were produced by immunoSEQ multiplex PCR, yet TCRdb's version contains in-frame clones alone and is incomplete. This table holds about 130,000 clones, around three quarters found once. The sample consisted of peripheral blood. Every receptor here comes from a human donor in a cohort sampled during active COVID-19.

The chain uses TRBV5-8 and TRBJ1-5, with 8 bases fitting TRBD1. The V segment lost 7 bases and the J segment 4 bases; nucleotides outside the gene matches: 7. The V gene's germline CDR1 is SGHTS and CDR2 YDEGEE. The CDR3 has 14 residues. The CDR3 is CASRDRGTNQPQHF. DNA for the CDR3: TGTGCCAGCCGTGACAGGGGTACAAATCAGCCCCAGCATTTT.

This rearrangement joins TRBV28 to TRBJ1-2, with 10 nucleotides matching TRBD1. The junction had 3 bases not matched to a gene; V was cut back by 8 bases and J by 3 bases. The CDR3 contains 13 residues. Germline lookup yields CDR1 MDHEN and CDR2 SYDVKM. CDR3 coding DNA: TGTGCCAGCTGGACAGGGGGATACTATGGCTACACCTTC. Translation: CASWTGGYYGYTF.

On this clone itself: An end of the junction differs from the germline gene, which may be a read error. This chain connects TRBV5-1 to TRBJ1-1, with D possibly being TRBD1 (6 bases). The CDR3 consists of 17 residues. Germline values: CDR1 SGHRS, CDR2 YFSETQ. Here the CDR3 reads CASSFDINPSRDTEAFF. The CDR3 nucleotides read TGCGCCAGCAGCTTTGACATAAATCCCTCCCGGGACACTGAGGCTTTCTTT.

The J gene is TRBJ1-2, the V gene TRBV29-1, with 9 bases identical to TRBD1. This CDR3 spans 13 amino acids. V shed 7 bases, J shed 6 bases, and the junction held 9 bases outside the gene matches. Germline V gene lookup returns CDR1 SQVTM and CDR2 ANQGSEA. DNA for the CDR3: TGCAGCGCCCGGACAGGGGATGAGAATGGCTACACCTTC. Translated: CSARTGDENGYTF.

The chain recombines TRBV7-6 with TRBJ1-6, with 7 nucleotides matching TRBD1. Trimming took 0 bases from V and 14 from J; bases not matched to a gene: 7. Germline CDR1 and CDR2: SGHVS and FNYEAQ. CDR3 length: 14 amino acids. The DNA for the CDR3 is TGTGCCAGCAGCTTAGCGGCCAGGGGGGAGGCCCTCCACTTT. Translation gives CASSLAARGEALHF. Filled out from reference TRBV7-6 and TRBJ1-6, the complete variable domain reads GAGVSQSPRYKVTKRGQDVALRCDPISGHVSLYWYRQALGQGPEFLTYFNYEAQQDKSGLPNDRFSAERPEGSISTLTIQRTEQRDSAMYRCASSLAARGEALHFGNGTRLTVT.

The chain joins TRBV5-1 to TRBJ2-3, with 7 bases fitting TRBD1. The length of the CDR3 is 15 residues. J lost 2 bases, V lost 4 bases, and 7 bases had no gene match. Germline V gives CDR1 SGHRS, CDR2 YFSETQ. The CDR3: CASSADRVFTDTQYF. In DNA, the CDR3 is TGCGCCAGCAGCGCCGACAGGGTGTTCACAGATACGCAGTATTTT.

The rearrangement joins TRBV9 to TRBJ2-3, with D possibly TRBD2 on 5 matching bases. Germline V gene lookup returns CDR1 SGDLS and CDR2 YYNGEE. CDR3 length: 14 amino acids. Trimming pared 4 bases from V and 5 bases from J, leaving 14 bases between. The CDR3 bases are TGTGCCAGCAGCTCCCTCACGGGGAAAGATACGCAGTATTTT. It specifies CASSSLTGKDTQYF.

The chain employs TRBV18 and TRBJ1-1; D call uncertain. The CDR3 totals 13 residues. Trimming took off 3 bases at V and 2 bases at J, with 7 bases between the two ends. The germline V gene encodes CDR1 KGHSH and CDR2 LQKENI. As DNA, the CDR3 is TGTGCCAGCTCACCTGCGAAAAACACTGAAGCTTTCTTT. It codes for CASSPAKNTEAFF.

This chain uses TRBV9 with TRBJ2-7, with D possibly being TRBD1 (6 bases). The V gene lost 0 bases and the J gene lost 4 bases, with 11 bases spanning the gap. The CDR3 loop spans 14 amino acids. The germline V gene has CDR1 SGDLS and CDR2 YYNGEE. The CDR3: CASSVAQGGYEQYF. As DNA, the CDR3 is TGTGCCAGCAGCGTAGCACAGGGCGGGTACGAGCAGTACTTC.

The chain carries TRBV10-2 and TRBJ2-5, with unresolved D. The CDR3 is made up of 15 amino acids. V shed 3 bases and J shed 4 bases, with 15 bases lying between them. Looked up from germline, CDR1 is WSHSY and CDR2 is SAAADI. CDR3 DNA sequence: TGCGCCAGCAGTGACCGGAGAATGCTTCCAGAGACCCAGTACTTC. The encoded protein is CASSDRRMLPETQYF.

The chain links TRBV20-1 to TRBJ1-5; possibly TRBD1 for D (5 bases). The CDR3 runs to 15 residues. Germline CDR1 DFQATT, CDR2 SNEGSKA (reference sequence). The V end lost 3 bases, the J end lost 3 bases, and 15 bases lay between the germline ends. The CDR3 DNA reads as TGCAGTGCTAGTTCGTTGACAGCGCCCAATCAGCCCCAGCATTTT. This sequence encodes CSASSLTAPNQPQHF.

This chain links TRBV4-1 with TRBJ2-5, with a tentative D call TRBD1 (6 bases). Germline lookup yields CDR1 MGHRA and CDR2 YSYEKL. This CDR3 is built from 12 residues. V dropped 4 bases and J dropped 6 bases, with 9 bases sitting between them. The CDR3 DNA sequence: TGCGCCAGCAGCCCCAGGGGCCAGACCCAGTACTTC. It specifies CASSPRGQTQYF.

The chain uses TRBV18 and TRBJ1-1; 10 bases are shared with TRBD1. CDR3 size: 15 residues. The V and J ends lost 1 base and 6 bases, in that order; junction bases with no gene match: 5. The V gene's germline CDR1 is KGHSH and CDR2 LQKENI. The CDR3 spells CASSPRTGGRAEAFF. Here the CDR3 DNA reads TGTGCCAGCTCACCACGGACAGGGGGAAGGGCTGAAGCTTTCTTT.

The chain has TRBV6-6 and TRBJ1-1; 11 nucleotides align to TRBD1. Trimming removed 0 bases from V and 10 bases from J; junction bases left unmatched: 1. Germline CDR1 and CDR2: MNHNY and SVGAGI (reference sequence). This CDR3 contains 13 residues. In DNA, the CDR3 is TGTGCCAGCAGTTACTCCGGGACAGGGGGAGCTTTCTTT. Translated: CASSYSGTGGAFF.

The chain employs TRBV6-6 and TRBJ2-7, with 8 bases fitting TRBD1. The CDR3 extends over 13 amino acids. V was pared by 4 bases and J by 3 bases, with 2 bases of the junction left unmatched. Germline CDR1 is MNHNY and CDR2 is SVGAGI (reference sequence). DNA for the CDR3: TGTGCCAGCAGTTCGGGACAGGTCTACGAGCAGTACTTC. Protein: CASSSGQVYEQYF.

CDR3 DNA sequence: TGTGCCAGCAGCGACAGGGGGCATGAGCAGTTCTTC. This gives the protein CASSDRGHEQFF. The V gene is TRBV2, the J gene TRBJ2-1; 10 nucleotides align to TRBD1. Germline V gene lookup returns CDR1 SNHLY and CDR2 FYNNEI. CDR3 length: 12 residues. J lost 8 bases, V lost 6 bases, and 1 base had no gene match.

The rearrangement links TRBV5-5 to TRBJ2-5, with TRBD2 matching over 9 bases. With 3 bases clipped from V and 5 bases from J, the junction kept 2 bases outside the gene matches. The germline CDR1 and CDR2 sequences are SGHKS and YYEKEE (reference sequence). This CDR3 has 13 residues. This chain's CDR3 is CASSYGLAETQYF. CDR3 DNA: TGTGCCAGCAGCTACGGACTAGCGGAGACCCAGTACTTC.

The J gene is TRBJ1-5, the V gene TRBV19; perhaps TRBD1 as D (5 bases). Germline V gives CDR1 LNHDA, CDR2 SQIVND (reference sequence). CDR3 length: 16 amino acids. With 3 bases removed from V and 3 bases from J, the gap between germline ends came to 15 bases. DNA of the CDR3: TGTGCCAGTAGTATTTTCGGCGCAGGGATCAATCAGCCCCAGCATTTT. Translated: CASSIFGAGINQPQHF.

In its sample, this clone was seen once. The chain is built from TRBV18 and TRBJ2-1, with 10 nucleotides matching TRBD1. The J segment lost 13 bases and the V segment lost 3 bases, leaving 3 bases of the junction unmatched. Germline V lookup: CDR1 KGHSH, CDR2 LQKENI. The CDR3 contains 12 residues. The CDR3 nucleotides are TGTGCCAGCTCACCCCAGACAGGGGGCCAGTTCTTC. It specifies CASSPQTGGQFF.

The sample holds one count of this clone. This chain links TRBV5-6 with TRBJ1-5; D possibly corresponds to TRBD1 (6 bases). The V gene lost 4 bases and the J gene lost 2 bases, with 22 bases spanning the gap. The CDR3 contains 18 residues. Germline-derived CDR1 and CDR2 are SGHDT and YYEEEE. The CDR3 region has the DNA TGTGCCAGCAGCCCTGACCAGGGGTGGGGTCTAGGCAATCAGCCCCAGCATTTT. Its protein product is CASSPDQGWGLGNQPQHF.

The rearrangement links TRBV11-3 to TRBJ2-2, with 7 bases matching TRBD1. The V gene end was trimmed by 1 base and the J gene end by 5 bases; junction bases not matched to a gene: 16. This CDR3 is built from 19 residues. CDR1 is SGHNT, CDR2 YENEEA, per germline. This CDR3 reads CASSLGSGPRQGVTGELFF. The CDR3, as DNA: TGTGCCAGCAGCTTAGGGTCCGGTCCGCGACAGGGTGTAACCGGGGAGCTGTTTTTT.

The CDR3 protein is CASSPRGAGGYGDTQYF. Here the CDR3 DNA reads TGTGCCAGCAGCCCCCGGGGGGCAGGTGGCTATGGAGATACGCAGTATTTT. The gene calls are TRBV11-2 and TRBJ2-3, with TRBD2 as a possible D gene (7 bases). The CDR3 runs 17 residues. Germline CDR1 SGHAT, CDR2 FQNNGV. The V gene lost 5 bases and the J gene lost 5 bases, with 23 bases spanning the gap. The full variable domain, in which reference TRBV11-2 and TRBJ2-3 provide the parts outside the CDR3, is EAGVAQSPRYKIIEKRQSVAFWCNPISGHATLYWYQQILGQGPKLLIQFQNNGVVDDSQLPKDRFSAERLKGVDSTLKIQPAKLEDSAVYLCASSPRGAGGYGDTQYFGPGTRLTVL.

This chain joins TRBV28 and TRBJ1-1; maybe TRBD1 (6 bases). V was pared by 2 bases and J by 0 bases, with 13 bases between. Germline CDR1 reads MDHEN; CDR2 reads SYDVKM. This CDR3 region has 16 residues. The CDR3 protein is CASSLADSGMNTEAFF. CDR3 DNA: TGTGCCAGCAGTTTAGCGGACAGTGGGATGAACACTGAAGCTTTCTTT.

The chain is built from TRBV5-1 and TRBJ1-1, with TRBD1 as a possible D gene (6 bases). V lost 5 bases, J lost 2 bases, and 10 bases lay in between. Per germline, CDR1 SGHRS and CDR2 YFSETQ. The CDR3 loop spans 13 amino acids. The CDR3 spells CASSQQGNTEAFF. CDR3 DNA sequence: TGCGCCAGCAGTCAACAGGGAAACACTGAAGCTTTCTTT.

This chain joins TRBV30 and TRBJ1-4; 7 nucleotides agree with TRBD1. The ends lost 1 base at V and 4 bases at J; junction bases unmatched: 6. The CDR3 is 15 amino acids. CDR1 and CDR2 from the germline V gene are GTSNPN and SVGIG (reference sequence). The CDR3 coding sequence is TGTGCCTGGAGTGAGGGGACAGACCTTAATGAAAAACTGTTTTTT. Amino acids: CAWSEGTDLNEKLFF.

This rearrangement joins TRBV6-5 to TRBJ2-7, with 10 bases aligning to TRBD1. V lost 5 bases and J lost 6; bases outside the gene matches: 7. This CDR3 is built from 14 residues. Per the germline V gene, CDR1 is MNHEY and CDR2 is SVGAGI. CDR3 region: CASSLGQGGSEQYF. The CDR3 coding sequence is TGTGCCAGCAGTCTTGGACAGGGGGGCTCCGAGCAGTACTTC.

The CDR3 here is CASSLTGGFSEAFF. The CDR3 coding sequence is TGTGCCAGCAGCCTAACAGGGGGCTTCTCTGAAGCTTTCTTT. The chain is built from TRBV28 and TRBJ1-1, with TRBD1 matching 9 bases. The CDR3 spans 14 residues. The J segment lost 6 bases and the V segment lost 6 bases, leaving 8 bases of the junction unmatched. Germline V lookup: CDR1 MDHEN, CDR2 SYDVKM.